This T cell receptor (beta chain) was sequenced during a study of blood T cell repertoires in COVID-19. On the study more broadly: Samples of COVID-19 (acute and convalescent) were obtained from the United States, Italy and Spain. Sources were T cells, B-cell-depleted T cells, or PBMCs; the material itself was cDNA or gDNA.

Germline values: CDR1 MDHEN, CDR2 SYDVKM. This CDR3 region has 14 residues. J gave up 8 bases and V 3 bases, and 6 bases lay outside the gene matches. Original processing notes: Reference gene primer amplification gave estimated nucleated cell counts. Data came from immunoSEQ multiplex PCR; TCRdb stores just in-frame clones and leaves some out. V and J calls and clone size come straight from that table; D and trimming were deduced from the DNA. The table has fewer than 250,000 clones, roughly 86% seen once; the top ten hold under 2%. Sequenced input: peripheral blood. The receptor was isolated from a woman between 55 and 75 years old who had recovered from COVID-19. The genes are TRBV28 and TRBJ1-2; 10 bases are a match to TRBD1. CDR3 sequence: CASSFRGQGNGYTF. Written as DNA, the CDR3 is TGTGCCAGCAGTTTCAGGGGACAGGGGAACGGCTACACCTTC.